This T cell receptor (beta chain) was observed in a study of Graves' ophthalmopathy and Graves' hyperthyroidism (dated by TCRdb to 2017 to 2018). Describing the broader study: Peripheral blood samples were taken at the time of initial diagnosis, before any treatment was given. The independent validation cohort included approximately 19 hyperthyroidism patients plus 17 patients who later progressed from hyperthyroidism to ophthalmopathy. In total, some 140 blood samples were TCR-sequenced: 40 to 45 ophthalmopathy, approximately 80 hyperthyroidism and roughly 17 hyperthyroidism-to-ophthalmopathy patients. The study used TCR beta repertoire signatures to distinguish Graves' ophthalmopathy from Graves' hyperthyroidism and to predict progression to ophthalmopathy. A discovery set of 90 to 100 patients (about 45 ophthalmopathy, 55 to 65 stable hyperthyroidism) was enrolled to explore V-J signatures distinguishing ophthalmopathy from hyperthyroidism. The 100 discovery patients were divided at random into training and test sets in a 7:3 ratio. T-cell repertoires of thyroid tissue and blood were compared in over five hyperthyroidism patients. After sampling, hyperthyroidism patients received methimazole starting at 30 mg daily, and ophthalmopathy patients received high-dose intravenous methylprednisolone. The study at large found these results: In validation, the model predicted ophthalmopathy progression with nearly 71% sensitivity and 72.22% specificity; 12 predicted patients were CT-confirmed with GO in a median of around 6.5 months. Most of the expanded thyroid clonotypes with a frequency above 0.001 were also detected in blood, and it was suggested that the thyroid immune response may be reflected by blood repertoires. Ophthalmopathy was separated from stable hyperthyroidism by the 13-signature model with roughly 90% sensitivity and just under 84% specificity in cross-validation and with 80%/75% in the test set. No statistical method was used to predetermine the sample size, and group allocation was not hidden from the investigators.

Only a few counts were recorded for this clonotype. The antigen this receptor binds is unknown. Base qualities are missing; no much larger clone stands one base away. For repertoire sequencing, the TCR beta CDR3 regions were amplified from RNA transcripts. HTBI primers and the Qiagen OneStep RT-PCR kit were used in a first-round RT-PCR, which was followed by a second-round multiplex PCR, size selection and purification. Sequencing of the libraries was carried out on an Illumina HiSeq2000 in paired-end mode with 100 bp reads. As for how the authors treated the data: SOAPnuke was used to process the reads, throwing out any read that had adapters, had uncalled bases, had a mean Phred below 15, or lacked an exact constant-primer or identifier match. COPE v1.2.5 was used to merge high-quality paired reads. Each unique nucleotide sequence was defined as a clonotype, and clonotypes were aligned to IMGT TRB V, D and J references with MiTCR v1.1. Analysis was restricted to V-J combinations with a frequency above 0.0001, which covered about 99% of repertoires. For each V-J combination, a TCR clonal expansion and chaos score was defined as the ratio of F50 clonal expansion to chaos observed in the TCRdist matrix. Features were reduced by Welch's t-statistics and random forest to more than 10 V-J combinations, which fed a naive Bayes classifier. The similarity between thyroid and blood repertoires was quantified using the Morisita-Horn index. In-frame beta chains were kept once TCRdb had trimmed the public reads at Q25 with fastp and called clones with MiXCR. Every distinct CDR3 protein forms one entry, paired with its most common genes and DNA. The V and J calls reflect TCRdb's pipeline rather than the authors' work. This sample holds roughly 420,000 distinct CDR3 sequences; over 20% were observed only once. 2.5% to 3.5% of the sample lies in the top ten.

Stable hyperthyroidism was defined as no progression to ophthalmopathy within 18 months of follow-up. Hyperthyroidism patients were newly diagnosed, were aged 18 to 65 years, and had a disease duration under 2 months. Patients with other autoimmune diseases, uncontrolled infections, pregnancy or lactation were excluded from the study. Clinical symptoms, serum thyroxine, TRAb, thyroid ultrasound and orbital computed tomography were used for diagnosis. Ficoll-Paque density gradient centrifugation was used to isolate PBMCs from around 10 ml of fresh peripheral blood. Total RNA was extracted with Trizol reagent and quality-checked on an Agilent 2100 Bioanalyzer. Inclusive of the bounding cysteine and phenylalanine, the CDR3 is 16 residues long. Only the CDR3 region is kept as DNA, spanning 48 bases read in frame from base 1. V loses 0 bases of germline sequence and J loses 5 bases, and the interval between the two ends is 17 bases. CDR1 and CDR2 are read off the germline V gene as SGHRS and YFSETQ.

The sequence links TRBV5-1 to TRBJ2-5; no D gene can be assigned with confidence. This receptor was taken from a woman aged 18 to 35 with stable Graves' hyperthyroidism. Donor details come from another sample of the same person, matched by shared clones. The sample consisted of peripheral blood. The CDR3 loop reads CASSLVSWAMGETQYF. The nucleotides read TGCGCCAGCAGCTTGGTCTCTTGGGCGATGGGGGAGACCCAGTACTTC.